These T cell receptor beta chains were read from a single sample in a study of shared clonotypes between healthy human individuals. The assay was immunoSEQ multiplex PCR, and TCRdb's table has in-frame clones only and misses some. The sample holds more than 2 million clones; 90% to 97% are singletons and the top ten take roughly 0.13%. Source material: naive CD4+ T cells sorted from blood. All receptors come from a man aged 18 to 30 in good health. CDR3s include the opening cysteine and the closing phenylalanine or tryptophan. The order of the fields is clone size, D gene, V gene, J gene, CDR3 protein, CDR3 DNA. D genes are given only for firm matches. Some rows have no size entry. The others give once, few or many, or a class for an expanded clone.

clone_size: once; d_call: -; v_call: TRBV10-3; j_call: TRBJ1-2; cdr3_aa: CAISGDKPTVYTF; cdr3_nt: TGTGCCATCAGTGGAGACAAACCTACCGTCTACACCTTC
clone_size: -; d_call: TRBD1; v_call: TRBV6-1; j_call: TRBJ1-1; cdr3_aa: CASSQGVGAFF; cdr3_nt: TGTGCCAGCAGTCAGGGGGTCGGAGCTTTCTTT
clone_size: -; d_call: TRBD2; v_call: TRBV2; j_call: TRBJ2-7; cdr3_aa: CASILRGAYEQYF; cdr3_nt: TGTGCCAGCATACTCCGGGGGGCCTACGAGCAGTACTTC
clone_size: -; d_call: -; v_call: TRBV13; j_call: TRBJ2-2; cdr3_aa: CASSSRGLGINTGELFF; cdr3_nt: TGTGCCAGCAGCTCTCGGGGTCTAGGGATTAACACCGGGGAGCTGTTTTTT
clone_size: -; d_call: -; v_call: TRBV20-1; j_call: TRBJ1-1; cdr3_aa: CSARGTEAFF; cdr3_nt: TGCAGTGCTAGGGGCACTGAAGCTTTCTTT
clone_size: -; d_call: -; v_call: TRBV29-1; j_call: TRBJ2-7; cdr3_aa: CSVGSFYEQYF; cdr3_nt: TGCAGCGTTGGCAGTTTCTACGAGCAGTACTTC
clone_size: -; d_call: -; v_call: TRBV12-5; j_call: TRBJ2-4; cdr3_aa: CASGINFLEVSLERINIQYF; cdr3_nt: TGTGCTAGTGGTATAAACTTTCTCGAGGTGTCGCTCGAGAGGATAAACATTCAGTACTTC
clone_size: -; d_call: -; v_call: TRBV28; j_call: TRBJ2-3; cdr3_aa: CASSQRQGGADTQYF; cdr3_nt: TGTGCCAGCAGTCAAAGACAGGGAGGGGCAGATACGCAGTATTTT
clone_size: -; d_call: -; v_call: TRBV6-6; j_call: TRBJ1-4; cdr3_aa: CASSYAEKLFF; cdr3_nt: TGTGCCAGCAGTTACGCGGAAAAACTGTTTTTT
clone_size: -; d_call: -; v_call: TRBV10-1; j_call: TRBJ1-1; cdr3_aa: CASKYTNPEAFF; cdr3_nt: TGCGCCAGCAAATACACAAACCCTGAAGCTTTCTTT
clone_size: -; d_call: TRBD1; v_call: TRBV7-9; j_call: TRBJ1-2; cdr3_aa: CASSLAGTGEHGYTF; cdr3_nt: TGTGCCAGCAGCTTGGCCGGGACAGGGGAACATGGCTACACCTTC
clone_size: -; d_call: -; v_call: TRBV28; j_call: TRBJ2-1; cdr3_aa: CASSLLTVGENEQFF; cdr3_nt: TGTGCCAGCAGTTTATTGACAGTTGGAGAGAATGAGCAGTTCTTC
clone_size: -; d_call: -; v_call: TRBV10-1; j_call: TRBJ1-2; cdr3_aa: CASTPSPLKANYGYTF; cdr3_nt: TGCGCCAGCACCCCGTCGCCGTTAAAAGCTAACTATGGCTACACCTTC
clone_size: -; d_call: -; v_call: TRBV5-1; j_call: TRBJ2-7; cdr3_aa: CASSFRSGEQYF; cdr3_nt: TGCGCCAGCAGCTTTAGGTCCGGCGAGCAGTACTTC
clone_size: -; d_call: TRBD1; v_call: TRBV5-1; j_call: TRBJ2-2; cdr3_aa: CASSGGQGKNGELFF; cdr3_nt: TGCGCCAGCAGTGGGGGACAGGGAAAGAACGGGGAGCTGTTTTTT
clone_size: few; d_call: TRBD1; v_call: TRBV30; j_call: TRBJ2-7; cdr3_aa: CAWNRDRAYEQYF; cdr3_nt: TGTGCCTGGAACCGGGACAGGGCCTACGAGCAGTACTTC
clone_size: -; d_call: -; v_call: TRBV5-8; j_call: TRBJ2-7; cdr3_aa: CASSLSGYEQYF; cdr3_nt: TGTGCCAGCAGCTTGTCAGGTTACGAGCAGTACTTC
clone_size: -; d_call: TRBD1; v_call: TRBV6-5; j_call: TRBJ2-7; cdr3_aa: CASSSDRGPYEQYF; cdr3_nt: TGTGCCAGCAGTTCGGACAGGGGTCCCTACGAGCAGTACTTC
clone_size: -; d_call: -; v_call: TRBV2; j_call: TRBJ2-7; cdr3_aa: CALGGGYEQYF; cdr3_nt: TGTGCCCTAGGGGGAGGCTACGAGCAGTACTTC
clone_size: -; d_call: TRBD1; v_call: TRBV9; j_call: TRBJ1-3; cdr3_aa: CASRGQDLGNTIYF; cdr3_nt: TGTGCCAGCAGGGGACAGGATCTCGGAAACACCATATATTTT
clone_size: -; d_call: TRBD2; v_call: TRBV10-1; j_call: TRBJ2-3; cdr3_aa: CASSEAGLGDTQYF; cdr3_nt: TGCGCCAGCAGTGAGGCCGGACTAGGAGATACGCAGTATTTT
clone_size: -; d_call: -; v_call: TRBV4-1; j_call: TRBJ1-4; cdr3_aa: CASSAGGVSAEKLFF; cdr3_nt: TGCGCCAGCAGCGCTGGCGGGGTTTCAGCGGAAAAACTGTTTTTT